These 30 T cell receptor beta chains originate from one sample sequenced in a study of T-cell reconstitution after alpha-beta-depleted transplantation in children. Unique molecular identifiers tagged the TCRbeta library. MiXCR, run by TCRdb on the PCR reads, gives a single entry per CDR3 protein. The table shows 200,000 to 300,000 distinct CDR3 sequences, with about 24% occurring only once. The sequencing used PBMCs, mostly from graft donor cells, collected 360 days after TCRalphabeta/CD19-depleted stem cell transplant. The receptors come from a female patient aged 2-10 years who had a stem cell transplant for congenital amegakaryocytic thrombocytopenia, so the T cells may come from the graft donor.

This clonotype was seen a few times. V gene TRBV28 combines with J gene TRBJ1-5; D gene ambiguous. The germline V and J ends were trimmed by 3 bases and 2 bases, with 14 bases remaining between them. The CDR3 extends over 16 amino acids. Germline CDR1 and CDR2: MDHEN and SYDVKM. Here the CDR3 DNA reads TGTGCCAGCAGTTTGGCCCCCGGCCTCCGCAATCAGCCCCAGCATTTT. Protein sequence: CASSLAPGLRNQPQHF.

The chain joins TRBV4-3 to TRBJ2-1; no definite D call. Germline V CDR1 and CDR2: LGHNA, YSLEER. V shed 0 bases and J shed 2 bases, with 8 bases lying between them. The CDR3 sequence is 15 residues long. CDR3 coding DNA: TGCGCCAGCAGCCAAGAACTCCCGGCCTACAATGAGCAGTTCTTC. It codes for CASSQELPAYNEQFF.

V and J are TRBV3-1 and TRBJ2-2, with D possibly being TRBD1 (6 bases). The CDR3 extends over 14 amino acids. CDR1 and CDR2 from the germline V gene are LGHDT and YNNKEL (reference sequence). The V end lost 4 bases, the J end lost 7 bases, and 13 bases lay between the germline ends. Here the CDR3 DNA reads TGTGCCAGCAGCCGGAACAGGGCTGGCGGGGAGCTGTTTTTT. Amino acids: CASSRNRAGGELFF.

The table lists this clonotype with many counts. The chain uses TRBV4-1 and TRBJ2-3; TRBD2 agrees at 9 bases. The CDR3 has 16 amino acids. V lost 6 bases, J lost 4 bases, and 11 bases stayed unmatched. The germline CDR1 and CDR2 sequences are MGHRA and YSYEKL. CDR3 region: CASSPPGTSPPDTQYF. CDR3 DNA sequence: TGCGCCAGCAGTCCCCCCGGGACTAGCCCTCCAGATACGCAGTATTTT.

The CDR3 DNA is TGTGCCAGCAGTGAAGGACAGGGGGAGACCCAGTACTTC. Its protein is CASSEGQGETQYF. J is TRBJ2-5 and V is TRBV6-1, with TRBD1 matching over 8 bases. Germline assignment: CDR1 MNHNS and CDR2 SASEGT. J was trimmed by 5 bases and V by 1 base; bases with no gene match: 0. The length of the CDR3 is 13 residues.

The chain recombines TRBV20-1 with TRBJ2-7, with a tentative D call TRBD2 (6 bases). Germline assignment: CDR1 DFQATT and CDR2 SNEGSKA (reference sequence). Deletions cut 1 base from V and 1 base from J, with 11 bases between. CDR3 length: 14 residues. As DNA, the CDR3 is TGCAGTGCTAGAGGCCCCGGGAGTTCCTACGAGCAGTACTTC. It encodes CSARGPGSSYEQYF.

This clonotype was found a few times. The chain combines TRBV12-3 or TRBV12-4 with TRBJ1-5, with a tentative D call TRBD1 (5 bases). Between the trimmed V and J ends, which lost 6 bases and 1 base, there was a span of 13 bases. This CDR3 is built from 15 residues. Here the CDR3 reads CASRERGMSNQPQHF. Written as DNA, the CDR3 is TGTGCCAGCAGGGAAAGGGGTATGAGCAATCAGCCCCAGCATTTT.

This chain connects TRBV18 to TRBJ2-2, with D unclear. The CDR3 runs to 15 residues. From germline, CDR1 is KGHSH and CDR2 LQKENI. Trimming left V 3 bases short and J 3 bases short, with 11 bases between. The CDR3 sequence is CASSPLGRDTGELFF. The CDR3 region has the DNA TGTGCCAGCTCACCCCTCGGACGAGACACCGGGGAGCTGTTTTTT.

The chain recombines TRBV5-1 with TRBJ2-1; the match to TRBD2 covers 7 bases. The germline CDR1 and CDR2 sequences are SGHRS and YFSETQ. The length of the CDR3 is 13 residues. The V and J ends lost 1 base and 8 bases, in that order; junction bases with no gene match: 3. CDR3 protein: CASSLSRGDEQFF. CDR3 bases: TGCGCCAGCAGCTTGTCCCGGGGGGATGAGCAGTTCTTC.

The V and J genes are TRBV28 and TRBJ2-4; weak D call: TRBD1 (6 bases). Per the germline V gene, CDR1 is MDHEN and CDR2 is SYDVKM. Trimming took off 3 bases at V and 0 bases at J, with 21 bases between the two ends. This CDR3 comprises 19 residues. The CDR3 is CASSFMGRGGSLAKNIQYF. The CDR3 DNA reads as TGTGCCAGCAGTTTCATGGGCAGGGGCGGGTCCCTAGCCAAAAACATTCAGTACTTC.

The J gene is TRBJ2-7, the V gene TRBV6-2 or TRBV6-3; TRBD1 matches at 8 bases. The CDR3 is made up of 14 amino acids. Unmatched junction bases numbered 7, after V lost 5 bases and J lost 4 bases. Germline CDR1 reads MNHEY; CDR2 reads SVGEGT. The CDR3 coding sequence is TGTGCCAGCAGTAACCGACAGGGGATATACGAGCAGTACTTC. Its translation is CASSNRQGIYEQYF.

The chain is built from TRBV7-8 and TRBJ2-1; D is undetermined. V was trimmed by 0 bases and J by 0 bases, leaving 6 bases between them. The CDR3 has 15 amino acids. Per the germline V gene, CDR1 is SGHVS and CDR2 is FQNEAQ. The CDR3 DNA follows: TGTGCCAGCAGCTTAGCGGTCCGCTCCTACAATGAGCAGTTCTTC. It is translated as CASSLAVRSYNEQFF.

CDR3 nucleotide sequence: TGCAGCGGCGGACAGGGGTTGAACACTGAAGCTTTCTTT. Translated, it gives CSGGQGLNTEAFF. J is TRBJ1-1 and V is TRBV29-1; the match to TRBD1 covers 9 bases. The V and J ends lost 7 bases and 0 bases, in that order; junction bases with no gene match: 3. The CDR3 is 13 amino acids. Germline V gives CDR1 SQVTM, CDR2 ANQGSEA.

This chain uses TRBV2 with TRBJ2-1, with D maybe TRBD1 (5 bases). This CDR3 is built from 13 residues. Trimming cost V 8 bases and J 4 bases, with 12 bases left between them. The V gene's germline CDR1 is SNHLY and CDR2 FYNNEI. The CDR3 is CASGASGYNEQFF. The DNA for the CDR3 is TGTGCCAGCGGGGCCTCAGGTTACAATGAGCAGTTCTTC.

J is TRBJ2-4 and V is TRBV15; TRBD2 agrees at 7 bases. The germline V gene encodes CDR1 LNHNV and CDR2 YYDKDF (reference sequence). The CDR3 totals 15 residues. Unmatched junction bases numbered 6, after V lost 6 bases and J lost 1 base. CDR3 in amino acids: CATSPREGAKNIQYF. The CDR3 DNA sequence: TGTGCCACCAGTCCCAGGGAGGGGGCCAAAAACATTCAGTACTTC.

There are a few counts of this clonotype. The rearrangement links TRBV4-1 to TRBJ2-1; 15 bases match TRBD2. V lost 11 bases to trimming and J lost 0 bases; unmatched junction nucleotides: 11. CDR1 is MGHRA, CDR2 YSYEKL, per germline. The CDR3 is 18 residues long. CDR3 amino acids: CAAPGLAGGLSSYNEQFF. Here the CDR3 DNA reads TGCGCCGCGCCGGGACTAGCGGGAGGACTAAGCTCCTACAATGAGCAGTTCTTC.

Only a few counts were recorded for this clonotype. The gene calls are TRBV5-1 and TRBJ2-3; 7 nucleotides match TRBD2. V gave up 0 bases and J gave up 1 base; unmatched junction bases: 5. The CDR3 has 16 residues. From germline, CDR1 is SGHRS and CDR2 YFSETQ. The CDR3 region has the DNA TGCGCCAGCAGCTTGGTCTTGAGCGGGGGCACAGATACGCAGTATTTT. This codes for CASSLVLSGGTDTQYF.

In this sample, this clonotype turned up a few times. The V gene is TRBV18, the J gene TRBJ1-3, with D unresolved. Germline V gene lookup returns CDR1 KGHSH and CDR2 LQKENI. This CDR3 region has 15 residues. The ends were cut back, 3 bases at V and 2 bases at J, with 11 bases in the middle. CDR3 in amino acids: CASSPPGTTGNTIYF. The CDR3, as DNA: TGTGCCAGCTCACCGCCGGGAACAACTGGAAACACCATATATTTT. The whole variable domain, filled in from reference TRBV18 and TRBJ1-3, reads NAGVMQNPRHLVRRRGQEARLRCSPMKGHSHVYWYRQLPEEGLKFMVYLQKENIIDESGMPKERFSAEFPKEGPSILRIQQVVRGDSAAYFCASSPPGTTGNTIYFGEGSWLTVV.

This clonotype has only a few counts. This chain links TRBV29-1 with TRBJ2-1; 10 bases are shared with TRBD2. V shed 0 bases and J 6 bases; nucleotides not matched to a gene: 14. CDR1 SQVTM and CDR2 ANQGSEA come from the germline V gene. The CDR3 length is 18 residues. The CDR3 nucleotides are TGCAGCGTTGAAGATCCGGGACTAGCGTTTCCAGGGGGCAATGAGCAGTTCTTC. Amino acid sequence: CSVEDPGLAFPGGNEQFF.

V is TRBV20-1 and J is TRBJ2-2; 10 bases are shared with TRBD1. V dropped 0 bases and J dropped 6; count of bases not matched to a gene: 4. Germline CDR1 DFQATT, CDR2 SNEGSKA (reference sequence). The CDR3 runs 15 residues. DNA for the CDR3: TGCAGTGCTAGAGATCCGGGACAGGGGCCCGGGGAGCTGTTTTTT. Translating gives CSARDPGQGPGELFF.

J is TRBJ1-2 and V is TRBV11-2; the D gene is possibly TRBD1 (5 bases). Germline CDR1 SGHAT, CDR2 FQNNGV. V was cut by 5 bases and J by 5 bases, with 15 bases left in between. The CDR3 has 14 residues. The CDR3 protein is CASSPRRAGYGYTF. The CDR3 DNA reads TGTGCCAGCAGCCCCCGCAGGGCGGGATATGGCTACACCTTC.

This clonotype was picked up a small number of times. The rearrangement joins TRBV20-1 to TRBJ2-7; 8 positions match TRBD1. The CDR3 totals 14 residues. J lost 2 bases, V lost 6 bases, and 9 bases had no gene match. The germline V gene encodes CDR1 DFQATT and CDR2 SNEGSKA (reference sequence). The CDR3 DNA follows: TGCAGTGCCACAACCGGGACAGGAGCCTACGAGCAGTACTTC. This gives the protein CSATTGTGAYEQYF.

This sequence joins TRBV20-1 and TRBJ2-3; D not certain. The CDR3 sequence is 15 residues long. Trimming cost V 5 bases and J 2 bases, with 17 bases left between them. Germline CDR1 and CDR2: DFQATT and SNEGSKA (reference sequence). CDR3 in DNA: TGCAGTGCTCCAAGGACCACCGACCTCACAGATACGCAGTATTTT. Translation: CSAPRTTDLTDTQYF.

The CDR3 DNA reads TGCGCCAGCAGCATGATCCTACGGGACAGGGGTGAAAAACTGTTTTTT. Translation: CASSMILRDRGEKLFF. The chain combines TRBV5-1 with TRBJ1-4; 10 bases are a match to TRBD1. CDR1 is SGHRS, CDR2 YFSETQ, per germline. Trimming took 4 bases from V and 7 from J; bases not matched to a gene: 10. The CDR3 covers 16 residues.

CDR3 protein: CSAMTGFADTQYF. CDR3 in DNA: TGCAGTGCTATGACAGGGTTCGCAGATACGCAGTATTTT. The V and J genes are TRBV20-1 and TRBJ2-3; 7 bases line up with TRBD1. Germline V lookup: CDR1 DFQATT, CDR2 SNEGSKA (reference sequence). Losses at the gene ends were 4 bases for V and 4 bases for J; bases not matched to a gene: 5. The CDR3 runs to 13 residues.

At least ten counts were recorded for this clonotype. This chain joins TRBV29-1 and TRBJ2-7; 9 nucleotides match TRBD1. This CDR3 region has 16 residues. Trimming removed 0 bases from V and 6 bases from J; junction bases left unmatched: 12. In germline, CDR1 is SQVTM, CDR2 ANQGSEA. CDR3 loop: CSVEDYRDRVFSEQYF. The CDR3 DNA sequence: TGCAGCGTTGAAGACTACCGGGACAGGGTTTTCTCCGAGCAGTACTTC.

The V gene is TRBV5-1, the J gene TRBJ2-2; D perhaps matches TRBD1 (6 bases). The CDR3 covers 13 residues. Germline V gives CDR1 SGHRS, CDR2 YFSETQ. The V end lost 0 bases, the J end lost 7 bases, and 7 bases lay between the germline ends. The CDR3 bases are TGCGCCAGCAGCTTGGCAGGGGTCGGGGAGCTGTTTTTT. It translates to CASSLAGVGELFF. The whole variable domain, filled in from reference TRBV5-1 and TRBJ2-2, reads KAGVTQTPRYLIKTRGQQVTLSCSPISGHRSVSWYQQTPGQGLQFLFEYFSETQRNKGNFPGRFSGRQFSNSRSEMNVSTLELGDSALYLCASSLAGVGELFFGEGSRLTVL.

The chain employs TRBV20-1 and TRBJ1-2; D is perhaps TRBD1 (6 bases). This CDR3 comprises 12 residues. CDR1 DFQATT and CDR2 SNEGSKA come from the germline V gene (reference sequence). CDR3 coding DNA: TGCAGAGGACAGCAGCCTAACTATGGCTACACCTTC. Translated, it gives CRGQQPNYGYTF.

The rearrangement joins TRBV7-2 to TRBJ1-1; no firm D call. The V and J ends lost 1 base and 7 bases respectively, with 7 bases between them. The germline CDR1 and CDR2 sequences are SGHTA and FQGNSA. This CDR3 has 12 residues. In DNA, the CDR3 is TGTGCCAGCAGCTTAGGACTGATTGAAGCTTTCTTT. Protein sequence: CASSLGLIEAFF.

The chain joins TRBV5-1 to TRBJ2-7; 8 nucleotides agree with TRBD2. Germline CDR1 SGHRS, CDR2 YFSETQ. V shed 0 bases, J shed 2 bases, and the junction held 4 bases outside the gene matches. The length of the CDR3 is 15 residues. The chain's CDR3 is CASSLATSGTYEQYF. The CDR3 nucleotides read TGCGCCAGCAGCTTGGCTACTAGCGGCACCTACGAGCAGTACTTC. The variable domain in full, with the rest retrieved from reference TRBV5-1 and TRBJ2-7, is KAGVTQTPRYLIKTRGQQVTLSCSPISGHRSVSWYQQTPGQGLQFLFEYFSETQRNKGNFPGRFSGRQFSNSRSEMNVSTLELGDSALYLCASSLATSGTYEQYFGPGTRLTVT.